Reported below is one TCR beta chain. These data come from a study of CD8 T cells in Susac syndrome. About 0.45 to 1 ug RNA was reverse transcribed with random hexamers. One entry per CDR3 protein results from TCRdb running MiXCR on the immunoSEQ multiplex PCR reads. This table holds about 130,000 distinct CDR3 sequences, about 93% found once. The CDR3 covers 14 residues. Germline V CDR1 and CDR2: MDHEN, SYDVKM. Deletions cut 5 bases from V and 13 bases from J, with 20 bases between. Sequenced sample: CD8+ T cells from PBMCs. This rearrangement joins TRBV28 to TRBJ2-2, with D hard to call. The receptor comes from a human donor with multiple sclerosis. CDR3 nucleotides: TGTGCCAGCAGTAAACAGCTTAACCCGTTCCGGCTGTTTTTT. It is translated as CASSKQLNPFRLFF.